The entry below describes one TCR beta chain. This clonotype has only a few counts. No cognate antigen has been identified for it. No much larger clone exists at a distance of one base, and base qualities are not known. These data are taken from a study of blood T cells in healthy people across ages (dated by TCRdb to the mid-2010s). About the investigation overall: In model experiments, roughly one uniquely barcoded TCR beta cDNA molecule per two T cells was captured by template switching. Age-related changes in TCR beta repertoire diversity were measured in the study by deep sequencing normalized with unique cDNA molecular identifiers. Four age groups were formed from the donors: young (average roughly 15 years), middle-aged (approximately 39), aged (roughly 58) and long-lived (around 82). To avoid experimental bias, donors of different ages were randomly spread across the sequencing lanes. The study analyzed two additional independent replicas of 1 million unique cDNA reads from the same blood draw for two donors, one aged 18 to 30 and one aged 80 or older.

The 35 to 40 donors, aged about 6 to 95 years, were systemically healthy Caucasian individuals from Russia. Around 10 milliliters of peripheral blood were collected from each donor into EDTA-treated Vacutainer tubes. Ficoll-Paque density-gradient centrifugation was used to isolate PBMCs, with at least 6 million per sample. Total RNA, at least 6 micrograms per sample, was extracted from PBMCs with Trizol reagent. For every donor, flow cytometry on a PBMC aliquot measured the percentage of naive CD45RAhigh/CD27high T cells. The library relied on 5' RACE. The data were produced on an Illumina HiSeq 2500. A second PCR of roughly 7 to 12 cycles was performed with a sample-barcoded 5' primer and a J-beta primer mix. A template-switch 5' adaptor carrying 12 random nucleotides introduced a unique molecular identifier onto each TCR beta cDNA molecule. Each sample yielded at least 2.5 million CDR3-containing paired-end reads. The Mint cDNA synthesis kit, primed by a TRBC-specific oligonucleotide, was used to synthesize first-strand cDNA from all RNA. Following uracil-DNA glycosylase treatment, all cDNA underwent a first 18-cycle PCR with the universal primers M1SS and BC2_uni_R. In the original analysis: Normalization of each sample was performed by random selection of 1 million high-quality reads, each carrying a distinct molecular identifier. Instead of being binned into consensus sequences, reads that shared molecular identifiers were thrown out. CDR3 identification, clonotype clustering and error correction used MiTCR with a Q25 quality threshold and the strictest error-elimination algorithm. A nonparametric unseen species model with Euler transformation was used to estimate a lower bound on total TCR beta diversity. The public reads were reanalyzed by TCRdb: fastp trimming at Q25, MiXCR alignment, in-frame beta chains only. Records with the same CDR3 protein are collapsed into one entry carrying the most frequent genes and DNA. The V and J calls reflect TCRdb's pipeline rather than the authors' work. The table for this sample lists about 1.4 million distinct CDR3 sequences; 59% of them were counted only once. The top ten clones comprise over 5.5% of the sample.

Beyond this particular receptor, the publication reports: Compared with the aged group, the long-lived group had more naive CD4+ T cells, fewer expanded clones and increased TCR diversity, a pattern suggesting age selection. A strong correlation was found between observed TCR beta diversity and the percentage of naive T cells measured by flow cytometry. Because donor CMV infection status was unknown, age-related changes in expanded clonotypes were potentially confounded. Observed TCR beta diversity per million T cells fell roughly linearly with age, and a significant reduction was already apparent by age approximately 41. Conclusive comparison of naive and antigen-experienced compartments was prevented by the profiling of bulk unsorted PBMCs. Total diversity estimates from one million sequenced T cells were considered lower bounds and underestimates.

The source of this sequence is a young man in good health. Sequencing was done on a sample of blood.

The DNA is TGTGCCAGCAGTGAATCTCTGGCCTCTTATGGCTACACCTTC. The encoded protein is CASSESLASYGYTF. The chain was built from TRBV25-1 and TRBJ1-2; no confident D gene assignment can be made. Its CDR3 holds 14 amino acids, cysteine through phenylalanine. Only the CDR3 portion is preserved as DNA: 42 bases, with reading frame beginning at the first base. The trim is 1 base for V and 5 bases for J, with a gap of 11 bases between the germline ends. The CDR1 and CDR2 encoded by the germline V gene are MGHDK and SYGVNS.